The clone carrying this T cell receptor beta chain was found a few times. Authors of the study amplified TCR beta CDR3 regions from RNA transcripts. An initial round of RT-PCR targeting the TCR CDR3 relied on the HTBI primer set. In TCRdb, the multiplex PCR reads were re-called with MiXCR into one record per CDR3 protein. The table lists fewer than 900,000 distinct CDR3 sequences, roughly a sixth of them singletons. The sample belongs to a study of T cells in Graves' hyperthyroidism and ophthalmopathy. V lost 2 bases, J lost 0 bases, and 8 bases lay in between. Germline CDR1 reads MNHEY; CDR2 reads SMNVEV (reference sequence). This CDR3 contains 16 residues.

The sequence was collected from a woman in her forties or fifties with Graves' hyperthyroidism that later progressed to Graves' ophthalmopathy. Material: blood. The gene calls are TRBV27 and TRBJ2-6; tentative D call: TRBD2 (5 bases). The CDR3 protein is CASSLRGHSGANVLTF. The DNA for the CDR3 is TGTGCCAGCAGTTTAAGAGGGCACTCTGGGGCCAACGTCCTGACTTTC.